The 23 T cell receptor beta chains reported below all come from one sample, sequenced in a study of CD8+ T cells in alopecia areata. Following extraction, RNA underwent reverse transcription to cDNA, which served as the sequencing template. The repertoire was sequenced with immunoSEQ multiplex PCR; TCRdb's copy has only in-frame clones and lacks some. The sample includes 95,000 to 120,000 clones, approximately 55% of them seen just once. The treatment here: oral pan-JAK inhibitor, 5-10 mg twice daily. This material consisted of CD4+ T cells sorted from blood, taken at week 24, from a patient treated with tofacitinib. These TCRs come from a human donor with alopecia areata.

V is TRBV2 and J is TRBJ2-7; D is uncertain. Germline V gene data show CDR1 as SNHLY and CDR2 as FYNNEI. The ends were cut back, 5 bases at V and 1 base at J, with 6 bases in the middle. The CDR3 runs to 12 residues. CDR3 in DNA: TGTGCCAGCAGTCCAGGATCCTACGAGCAGTACTTC. Residues: CASSPGSYEQYF.

The V and J genes are TRBV18 and TRBJ1-1; 7 bases fit TRBD1. The CDR3 has 12 amino acids. CDR1 is KGHSH, CDR2 LQKENI, per germline. Trimming took 3 bases from V and 11 from J; bases not matched to a gene: 6. CDR3 in amino acids: CASSPDRVGAFF. Written as DNA, the CDR3 is TGTGCCAGCTCACCCGACAGGGTAGGTGCTTTCTTT.

Remarks on this clone: The junction departs from the called germline gene at one end, perhaps through a read error. The chain employs TRBV7-7 and TRBJ2-5; a possible D gene is TRBD2 (6 bases). The length of the CDR3 is 15 residues. Germline V lookup: CDR1 SSHAT, CDR2 FNYEAQ (reference sequence). Here the CDR3 reads CASSLARRGGETQYF. The DNA for the CDR3 is TGTGCTAGCAGCTTAGCTAGGAGGGGCGGAGAGACCCAGTACTTC.

This clone has more than one count but fewer than ten. J is TRBJ2-1 and V is TRBV4-3; TRBD1 agrees at 10 bases. CDR1 is LGHNA and CDR2 is YSLEER in the germline V gene. The CDR3 is 16 amino acids. J gave up 7 bases and V 0 bases, and 6 bases lay outside the gene matches. The CDR3, as DNA: TGCGCCAGCAGCCAAGAAGACAGGGGGCGTACGAATGAGCAGTTCTTC. This sequence encodes CASSQEDRGRTNEQFF.

The chain carries TRBV29-1 and TRBJ2-3; tentatively, D is TRBD1 (6 bases). Per germline, CDR1 SQVTM and CDR2 ANQGSEA. The V and J ends lost 8 bases and 0 bases respectively, with 15 bases between them. The CDR3 totals 14 residues. CDR3 amino acids: CSFVQGRSTDTQYF. Written as DNA, the CDR3 is TGCAGCTTTGTTCAGGGGCGCAGCACAGATACGCAGTATTTT.

V gene TRBV29-1 combines with J gene TRBJ2-7; either TRBD1 or TRBD2 may fit D (6 bases each). CDR1 is SQVTM, CDR2 ANQGSEA, per germline. The V and J ends lost 0 bases and 2 bases respectively, with 14 bases between them. The CDR3 runs 15 residues. In DNA form, the CDR3 reads TGCAGCGTTGAAGAGGAGGGACACACAACCTACGAGCAGTACTTC. Its protein is CSVEEEGHTTYEQYF.

The chain combines TRBV6-6 with TRBJ2-7, with D tentatively TRBD1 (5 bases). V shed 5 bases and J shed 3 bases, with 5 bases lying between them. This CDR3 contains 11 residues. Per the germline V gene, CDR1 is MNHNY and CDR2 is SVGAGI (reference sequence). The CDR3 reads CASSDSYEQYF. CDR3 in DNA: TGTGCCAGCAGTGACAGCTACGAGCAGTACTTC.

V usage is TRBV7-6 and J usage is TRBJ2-6; unclear D gene. Germline loops: CDR1 SGHVS, CDR2 FNYEAQ. The CDR3 covers 15 residues. The V end lost 4 bases, the J end lost 2 bases, and 9 bases lay between the germline ends. CDR3 residues: CASSSKFTGANVLTF. The CDR3 nucleotides read TGTGCCAGCAGCTCTAAATTCACTGGGGCCAACGTCCTGACTTTC.

Note on this clone: The germline gene is not matched at one end of the junction; a read error may be the cause. The rearrangement links TRBV28 to TRBJ2-7; maybe TRBD1 (6 bases). This CDR3 has 12 residues. CDR1 is MDHEN, CDR2 SYDVKM, per germline. The CDR3 region has the DNA TGTGCCAGCAGTTTATTCTCCGGACAGTGGGTATTC. Its translation: CASSLFSGQWVF.

The chain carries TRBV15 and TRBJ2-7; a weak D match, TRBD1 (6 bases). The CDR3 is made up of 16 amino acids. Germline-derived CDR1 and CDR2 are LNHNV and YYDKDF (reference sequence). The germline V and J ends were trimmed by 3 bases and 3 bases, with 18 bases remaining between them. CDR3 sequence: CATSRNRAFVFYEQYF. DNA of the CDR3: TGTGCCACCAGCAGGAACAGGGCATTTGTATTCTACGAGCAGTACTTC.

The table lists this clone with many counts. The chain joins TRBV7-2 to TRBJ1-4; the D gene is possibly TRBD1 (5 bases). CDR3 length: 14 residues. Trimming removed 5 bases at V and 8 bases at J, with 15 bases between. Germline CDR1 is SGHTA and CDR2 is FQGNSA. The CDR3 nucleotides read TGTGCCAGCAGCCCCCGGGAGGGACCAGAAAAACTGTTTTTT. Its protein is CASSPREGPEKLFF.

This clone was picked up a small number of times. This sequence joins TRBV5-4 and TRBJ1-6; D not resolved. From germline, CDR1 is SGHNT and CDR2 YYREEE (reference sequence). The CDR3 spans 14 residues. V dropped 0 bases and J dropped 7 bases, with 8 bases sitting between them. As DNA, the CDR3 is TGTGCCAGCAGCTTGGATTTGCAAAATTCACCCCTCCACTTT. Amino acids: CASSLDLQNSPLHF. The variable domain in full, with the rest retrieved from reference TRBV5-4 and TRBJ1-6, is ETGVTQSPTHLIKTRGQQVTLRCSSQSGHNTVSWYQQALGQGPQFIFQYYREEENGRGNFPPRFSGLQFPNYSSELNVNALELDDSALYLCASSLDLQNSPLHFGNGTRLTVT.

The rearrangement joins TRBV30 to TRBJ1-1; possibly TRBD1 for D (6 bases). Germline assignment: CDR1 GTSNPN and CDR2 SVGIG (reference sequence). The CDR3 totals 13 residues. CDR3 nucleotide sequence: TGTGCTTTGGACAGCCTTGGGGACACTGAAGCTTTCTTT. Translating gives CALDSLGDTEAFF.

This clone appeared once. In the same sample, other DNA sequences code for this CDR3. The chain joins TRBV7-2 to TRBJ1-2, with 8 bases matching TRBD1. Germline V gene sequence: CDR1 SGHTA, CDR2 FQGNSA. This CDR3 is 13 amino acids long. V lost 3 bases, J lost 4 bases, and 1 base stayed unmatched. In DNA form, the CDR3 reads TGTGCCAGCAGCTTGCAGGGGGCCTATGGCTACACCTTC. Translation: CASSLQGAYGYTF.

The sample holds a few counts of this clone. The chain links TRBV11-2 to TRBJ2-1; tentative D call: TRBD2 (6 bases). The CDR3 contains 15 residues. The V gene's germline CDR1 is SGHAT and CDR2 FQNNGV. The germline V and J ends were trimmed by 5 bases and 2 bases, with 13 bases remaining between them. The CDR3 sequence is CASSGRGRPYNEQFF. The CDR3 DNA reads TGTGCCAGCAGCGGGCGGGGACGCCCCTACAATGAGCAGTTCTTC.

V is TRBV12-5 and J is TRBJ1-5; D is undetermined. Germline CDR1 is LGHNT and CDR2 is FRNRAP. This CDR3 contains 13 residues. The V end lost 4 bases, the J end lost 7 bases, and 11 bases lay between the germline ends. The CDR3, as DNA: TGTGCTAGTGGTTACACGGGATCCCAGCCCCAGCATTTT. This translates into CASGYTGSQPQHF.

J is TRBJ2-6 and V is TRBV30; no reliable D call. This CDR3 spans 14 amino acids. V was clipped by 0 bases and J by 1 base, with 4 bases between them. Germline V gene sequence: CDR1 GTSNPN, CDR2 SVGIG (reference sequence). The CDR3 is CAWSVMSGANVLTF. In nucleotides, the CDR3 is TGTGCCTGGAGTGTAATGTCTGGGGCCAACGTCCTGACTTTC.

This clone was detected only a few times. The chain couples TRBV2 to TRBJ1-1; 8 bases match TRBD1. The CDR3 sequence is 16 residues long. J lost 3 bases, V lost 6 bases, and 12 bases had no gene match. Per the germline V gene, CDR1 is SNHLY and CDR2 is FYNNEI. The CDR3 protein is CASRGQGSYMDTEAFF. CDR3 nucleotide sequence: TGTGCCAGCAGAGGACAGGGTTCGTATATGGACACTGAAGCTTTCTTT.

This chain connects TRBV5-4 to TRBJ2-5; D gene uncertain. The germline V and J ends were trimmed by 1 base and 0 bases, with 4 bases remaining between them. This CDR3 contains 13 residues. Germline values: CDR1 SGHNT, CDR2 YYREEE (reference sequence). The CDR3 region is CASSLPHQETQYF. CDR3 coding DNA: TGTGCCAGCAGCTTGCCCCACCAAGAGACCCAGTACTTC.

This clone showed up just a few times. The V call is TRBV30, the J call TRBJ2-6, with D uncertain. CDR1 GTSNPN and CDR2 SVGIG come from the germline V gene (reference sequence). V shed 1 base and J shed 0 bases, with 7 bases lying between them. The CDR3 spans 15 residues. DNA for the CDR3: TGTGCCTGGAGTGCAAAACCCTCTGGGGCCAACGTCCTGACTTTC. Translating gives CAWSAKPSGANVLTF.

The V and J genes are TRBV6-5 and TRBJ1-4; 11 nucleotides line up with TRBD1. Germline CDR1 is MNHEY and CDR2 is SVGAGI. The CDR3 has 14 amino acids. V lost 6 bases, J lost 8 bases, and 5 bases stayed unmatched. CDR3 region: CASRTGTGGEKLFF. CDR3 bases: TGTGCCAGCAGAACCGGGACAGGGGGAGAAAAACTGTTTTTT.

V is TRBV6-1 and J is TRBJ1-3; tentative D call: TRBD1 (6 bases). The CDR3 loop spans 14 amino acids. V was cut by 6 bases and J by 0 bases, with 9 bases left in between. Germline V CDR1 and CDR2: MNHNS, SASEGT. In DNA form, the CDR3 reads TGTGCCAGCAGCGGACAGCTCTCTGGAAACACCATATATTTT. It codes for CASSGQLSGNTIYF.

To note about this clone: Other nucleotide sequences in the sample specify the same CDR3. The V gene is TRBV5-1, the J gene TRBJ2-5; D unclear. Per germline, CDR1 SGHRS and CDR2 YFSETQ. The CDR3 consists of 13 residues. Trimming cost V 0 bases and J 1 base, with 4 bases left between them. CDR3 nucleotide sequence: TGCGCCAGCAGCTTGGGAAGCCAAGAGACCCAGTACTTC. Amino acid sequence: CASSLGSQETQYF.